A selection of T cell receptor beta chains follows, all from one sample in a study of glioma-infiltrating T cells after dendritic cell vaccination. The repertoire was sequenced with immunoSEQ multiplex PCR; TCRdb's copy has only in-frame clones and lacks some. This table has 65,000 or so clones, roughly nine tenths appearing once. Specimen: blood, collected after dendritic cell vaccination. Receptors were obtained from a human donor with glioblastoma. The CDR3 runs from the conserved cysteine through the conserved F or W. The D gene is left open where the match is weak. The size field is filled for only some rows; it gives once, few, many or a size class.

clone_size	j_call	d_call	v_call	cdr3_nt	cdr3_aa
NA	TRBJ2-5	TRBD1	TRBV27	TGTGCCAGCAGTTTATCGGTCTTGGGGACAGGCCAAGAGACCCAGTACTTC	CASSLSVLGTGQETQYF
NA	TRBJ1-4	NA	TRBV9	TGTGCCAGCAGCGTAGCCCTGGAGGGGACCGGGGAAGGAAAACTGTTTTTT	CASSVALEGTGEGKLFF
once	TRBJ1-2	NA	TRBV7-2	TGTGCCAGCAGCCCCGGACAGTTCTATGGCTACACCTTC	CASSPGQFYGYTF
NA	TRBJ2-3	NA	TRBV7-8	TGTGCCAGCAGCCCCCTTGCACAACCCACAGATACGCAGTATTTT	CASSPLAQPTDTQYF
NA	TRBJ2-2	NA	TRBV6-1	TGTGCCAGCAGGAACGAGCTAAACACCGGGGAGCTGTTTTTT	CASRNELNTGELFF
NA	TRBJ2-7	NA	TRBV19	TGTGCCAGTAGTATAGGGGGACTGAACTACGAGCAGTACTTC	CASSIGGLNYEQYF
NA	TRBJ1-1	NA	TRBV5-1	TGCGCCAGCAGCTGGGGAGGAGGGAGGAATACTGAAGCTTTCTTT	CASSWGGGRNTEAFF
NA	TRBJ1-1	NA	TRBV10-2	TGCGCCAGCAGTGAGTCTGCTCGGAGCTTAGAAGCTTTCTTT	CASSESARSLEAFF
NA	TRBJ1-3	NA	TRBV4-2	TGTGCCAGCAGCCAAGATGAGTCCGCCAGGGGAAACACCATATATTTT	CASSQDESARGNTIYF
NA	TRBJ2-7	NA	TRBV11-2	TGTGCCAGCAAGCGTGGACAGAATTCCTACGAGCAGTACTTC	CASKRGQNSYEQYF
few	TRBJ2-5	NA	TRBV5-1	TGCGCCAGCAGCTTGGACACCCAAGAGACCCAGTACTTC	CASSLDTQETQYF
NA	TRBJ2-7	NA	TRBV11-3	TGTGCCAGCAGCTCGCCAGTAGCCGGACAGCCTTCCTACGAGCAGTACTTC	CASSSPVAGQPSYEQYF
NA	TRBJ1-1	NA	TRBV27	TGTGCCAGCAGTTCCTTACTCCCGGGGACTGAAGCTTTCTTT	CASSSLLPGTEAFF
NA	TRBJ2-7	NA	TRBV7-9	TGTGCCAGCAGCTTAGGGCAGATCGAGCAGTACTTC	CASSLGQIEQYF